Following are 21 T cell receptor beta chains from one sample sequenced in a study of blood T cell repertoires in COVID-19 (dated by TCRdb to between 2020 and 2021). Receptor libraries were prepared by the immunoSEQ multiplex PCR assay. TCRdb took over this immuneACCESS table, retaining in-frame rearrangements with V and J assigned. Such tables are incomplete; in checked studies, under half of the missing clones stem from an unresolved V gene, and the remainder is unexplained. The sample contains approximately 350,000 clones, 80% to 90% of them found a single time. Jointly, the top ten make up around 3% of the sample. Source material: peripheral blood. The receptors derive from a man under 40 with active or convalescent COVID-19.

J is TRBJ1-4 and V is TRBV6-6; TRBD1 aligns across 8 bases. The CDR3 covers 15 residues. V was pared by 6 bases and J by 7 bases, with 10 bases of the junction left unmatched. The V gene's germline CDR1 is MNHNY and CDR2 SVGAGI (reference sequence). In DNA, the CDR3 is TGTGCCAGCAGGCCCCCGACAGGGGCGGGTGAAAAACTGTTTTTT. Amino acid sequence: CASRPPTGAGEKLFF.

The V call is TRBV6-5, the J call TRBJ2-1, with D tentatively TRBD2 (7 bases). The CDR3 is made up of 14 amino acids. Per the germline V gene, CDR1 is MNHEY and CDR2 is SVGAGI. Between the trimmed V and J ends, which lost 8 bases and 5 bases, there was a span of 16 bases. Here the CDR3 DNA reads TGTGCCAGCCCGAGAGGGGGGGGGCACAATGAGCAGTTCTTC. Translation: CASPRGGGHNEQFF.

This clone was counted a single time. This chain joins TRBV6-2 or TRBV6-3 and TRBJ1-1; D is perhaps TRBD1 (5 bases). This CDR3 region has 15 residues. V lost 5 bases to trimming and J lost 4 bases, with 17 bases between them. The germline V gene has CDR1 MNHEY and CDR2 SVGEGT. The CDR3 reads CASSLLGAGGTEAFF. The CDR3 region has the DNA TGTGCCAGCAGTCTCCTAGGAGCGGGGGGCACTGAAGCTTTCTTT.

V gene TRBV7-9 combines with J gene TRBJ1-2; D gene unclear. The CDR3 is 15 residues long. Germline assignment: CDR1 SEHNR and CDR2 FQNEAQ (reference sequence). V lost 6 bases, J lost 5 bases, and 19 bases lay in between. The CDR3 spells CASRQEEPKDYGYTF. The DNA for the CDR3 is TGTGCCAGCAGGCAAGAGGAGCCTAAGGATTATGGCTACACCTTC. Looking up the rest from reference TRBV7-9 and TRBJ1-2 gives the full variable domain: DTGVSQNPRHKITKRGQNVTFRCDPISEHNRLYWYRQTLGQGPEFLTYFQNEAQLEKSRLLSDRFSAERPKGSFSTLEIQRTEQGDSAMYLCASRQEEPKDYGYTFGSGTRLTVV.

This clone has a handful of counts. This chain connects TRBV27 to TRBJ1-2; possible D gene TRBD1, 5 bases. The germline CDR1 and CDR2 sequences are MNHEY and SMNVEV (reference sequence). Trimming removed 6 bases from V and 3 bases from J, with 20 bases in between. The CDR3 contains 16 residues. CDR3 DNA: TGTGCCAGCAGACTCCTAGCGGGGGGGGGAGACTATGGCTACACCTTC. As protein: CASRLLAGGGDYGYTF.

V gene TRBV4-1 combines with J gene TRBJ1-1; the match to TRBD1 covers 7 bases. The CDR3 is 15 residues long. From germline, CDR1 is MGHRA and CDR2 YSYEKL. The V segment lost 4 bases and the J segment 4 bases; nucleotides outside the gene matches: 9. The DNA of the CDR3 is TGCGCCAGCAGCCTTCAGGTGACAGGGAGCACTGAAGCTTTCTTT. Amino acids: CASSLQVTGSTEAFF.

Remarks on this clone: The DNA is omitted, as the CDR3 cannot be located on it reliably, and the CDR3 follows TCRdb's listing. V is TRBV9 and J is TRBJ2-7; no DNA check was done on the table's D call, TRBD1. The CDR3 is 21 amino acids in total, end residues counted. CDR1 is SGDLS and CDR2 is YYNGEE in the germline V gene. The CDR3 here is CASSPRGTASTSSTSADEQYF.

This chain joins TRBV5-8 and TRBJ1-3, with 9 nucleotides matching TRBD1. The CDR3 covers 15 residues. V was pared by 3 bases and J by 2 bases, with 3 bases of the junction left unmatched. Per germline, CDR1 SGHTS and CDR2 YDEGEE. CDR3: CASSSYRGPGNTIYF. CDR3 bases: TGTGCCAGCAGCTCCTACAGGGGGCCTGGAAACACCATATATTTT.

The rearrangement uses TRBV30 and TRBJ2-1; maybe TRBD1 (5 bases). V lost 2 bases to trimming and J lost 6 bases, with 8 bases between them. Germline V gene sequence: CDR1 GTSNPN, CDR2 SVGIG (reference sequence). The CDR3 loop spans 12 amino acids. The CDR3: CAWSSRANEQFF. The CDR3 DNA reads TGTGCCTGGAGTAGCAGGGCCAATGAGCAGTTCTTC. Supplemented by reference TRBV30 and TRBJ2-1, the full variable domain reads SQTIHQWPATLVQPVGSPLSLECTVEGTSNPNLYWYRQAAGRGLQLLFYSVGIGQISSEVPQNLSASRPQDRQFILSSKKLLLSDSGFYLCAWSSRANEQFFGPGTRLTVL.

This chain links TRBV11-3 with TRBJ2-7; 10 bases map to TRBD1. CDR1 is SGHNT, CDR2 YENEEA, per germline. V lost 4 bases, J lost 5 bases, and 5 bases stayed unmatched. This CDR3 contains 14 residues. The CDR3 sequence is CASSSPGTGDEQYF. The CDR3 coding sequence is TGTGCCAGCAGCTCCCCCGGGACAGGGGACGAGCAGTACTTC.

The chain joins TRBV4-2 to TRBJ1-2; the D is unclear. V lost 0 bases and J 1 base, leaving 9 bases between the germline ends. This CDR3 is 15 amino acids long. Germline V gene sequence: CDR1 LGHNA, CDR2 YNFKEQ. The chain's CDR3 is CASSQDSQVNYGYTF. CDR3 DNA: TGTGCCAGCAGCCAAGATTCCCAGGTTAACTATGGCTACACCTTC.

The gene calls are TRBV28 and TRBJ2-7; 7 bases align to TRBD2. Germline V gene lookup returns CDR1 MDHEN and CDR2 SYDVKM. J gave up 0 bases and V 3 bases, and 8 bases lay outside the gene matches. This CDR3 region has 16 residues. CDR3 protein: CASSFSRRESSYEQYF. In DNA form, the CDR3 reads TGTGCCAGCAGTTTCAGTCGGCGGGAGAGCTCCTACGAGCAGTACTTC.

This rearrangement joins TRBV21-1 to TRBJ1-4; the table's TRBD1 call for D was not verified on the DNA. TRBV21-1 is described as a pseudogene. There are 17 residues in the CDR3. The CDR3 is CASSKEGRGKLKEKLFF. CDR3 in DNA: TGTGCCAGCAGCAAAGAGGGCAGGGGGAAACTAAAAGAAAAACTGTTTTTT.

This chain uses TRBV7-3 with TRBJ1-1; D not resolved. Germline V gene lookup returns CDR1 SGHTA and CDR2 FQGTGA. Trimming removed 4 bases from V and 5 bases from J, with 11 bases in between. CDR3 length equals 13 residues. The chain's CDR3 is CASSSTARTEAFF. The DNA of the CDR3 is TGTGCCAGCAGCTCCACTGCGCGGACTGAAGCTTTCTTT.

The table lists this clone with a few counts. The J gene is TRBJ1-6, the V gene TRBV28, with unresolved D. There are 17 residues in the CDR3. Trimming took off 1 base at V and 0 bases at J, with 10 bases between the two ends. CDR1 and CDR2 (germline): MDHEN, SYDVKM. DNA of the CDR3: TGTGCCAGCAGTTTATACGGGTTGGGCTCCTATAATTCACCCCTCCACTTT. As protein: CASSLYGLGSYNSPLHF. The full variable domain, completed using reference TRBV28 and TRBJ1-6, is DVKVTQSSRYLVKRTGEKVFLECVQDMDHENMFWYRQDPGLGLRLIYFSYDVKMKEKGDIPEGYSVSREKKERFSLILESASTNQTSMYLCASSLYGLGSYNSPLHFGNGTRLTVT.

The rearrangement uses TRBV3-1 (or the pseudogene TRBV3-2) and TRBJ2-7; maybe TRBD2 (6 bases). In germline, CDR1 is LGHDT, CDR2 YNNKEL (reference sequence). Trimming left V 1 base short and J 3 bases short, with 13 bases between. The CDR3 length is 15 residues. The CDR3 protein is CASSQAPKRVYEQYF. CDR3 nucleotides: TGTGCCAGCAGCCAAGCTCCAAAGCGGGTCTACGAGCAGTACTTC.

The chain combines TRBV2 with TRBJ1-2; no clear D. This CDR3 region has 15 residues. Germline V gene sequence: CDR1 SNHLY, CDR2 FYNNEI. The ends were cut back, 4 bases at V and 0 bases at J, with 12 bases in the middle. The CDR3 reads CASSVSTGANYGYTF. The CDR3 nucleotides are TGTGCCAGCAGTGTATCAACTGGAGCTAACTATGGCTACACCTTC.

This CDR3 is CAGRDRVVIGYTF. The CDR3, as DNA: TGTGCCGGCCGGGACAGGGTAGTGATTGGCTACACCTTC. The chain carries TRBV30 and TRBJ1-2; 9 nucleotides line up with TRBD1. CDR1 and CDR2 from the germline V gene are GTSNPN and SVGIG (reference sequence). V lost 8 bases and J lost 7; bases outside the gene matches: 11. The CDR3 covers 13 residues.

This sequence joins TRBV18 and TRBJ1-4; TRBD1 matches 9 bases. The CDR3 loop spans 14 amino acids. Germline CDR1 is KGHSH and CDR2 is LQKENI. V lost 8 bases to trimming and J lost 6 bases; unmatched junction nucleotides: 7. The DNA for the CDR3 is TGTGCCAGCGGACCGGGACAGGGAGATGAAAAACTGTTTTTT. Protein product: CASGPGQGDEKLFF.

This clone was observed a few times. J is TRBJ1-6 and V is TRBV7-9; 10 bases are shared with TRBD1. The germline V gene encodes CDR1 SEHNR and CDR2 FQNEAQ (reference sequence). V lost 3 bases, J lost 10 bases, and 9 bases stayed unmatched. The CDR3 has 16 amino acids. In DNA form, the CDR3 reads TGTGCCAGCAGCTTGAGAGACAGGGGGCTTCGCTCACCCCTCCACTTT. Protein sequence: CASSLRDRGLRSPLHF.

V and J are TRBV7-2 and TRBJ2-1; 7 bases are shared with TRBD2. J was trimmed by 1 base and V by 3 bases; bases with no gene match: 9. This CDR3 contains 17 residues. The germline gives CDR1 SGHTA, CDR2 FQGNSA. The CDR3 loop is CASSFRWRGNSYNEQFF. The CDR3 DNA is TGTGCCAGCAGCTTTCGGTGGCGGGGGAATTCCTACAATGAGCAGTTCTTC.